This TCR beta chain derives from a study of Graves' ophthalmopathy and Graves' hyperthyroidism. Transcripts of RNA were the source for amplifying TCR beta CDR3 regions. The library came from an HTBI-primed first-round RT-PCR and a second-round multiplex PCR. TCRdb analysed the multiplex PCR reads with MiXCR anew, one entry per CDR3 protein. The data show a few hundred thousand distinct CDR3 sequences, roughly 20% seen once. The CDR3 loop spans 12 amino acids. Germline lookup yields CDR1 DFQATT and CDR2 SNEGSKA (reference sequence). The ends were cut back, 3 bases at V and 5 bases at J, with 10 bases in the middle. General study findings and limits: Thyroid clonotypes that were expanded above 0.001 frequency mostly also appeared in blood.

Participants with hyperthyroidism, aged 18 to 65, were newly diagnosed with under 2 months' duration. Clinical symptoms, serum thyroxine, TRAb, thyroid ultrasound and orbital computed tomography determined diagnosis. PBMCs had their origin in fresh peripheral blood (approximately 9.7 ml). This clonotype was counted at least ten times. Antigen: not known. The clonotype originates from a woman aged 18-29 years with stable Graves' hyperthyroidism. The source material was peripheral blood. The rearrangement uses TRBV20-1 and TRBJ1-2, with a weak D call TRBD1 (5 bases). The CDR3 region is CSARGQQYGYTF. DNA of the CDR3: TGCAGTGCTAGGGGGCAACAGTATGGCTACACCTTC.